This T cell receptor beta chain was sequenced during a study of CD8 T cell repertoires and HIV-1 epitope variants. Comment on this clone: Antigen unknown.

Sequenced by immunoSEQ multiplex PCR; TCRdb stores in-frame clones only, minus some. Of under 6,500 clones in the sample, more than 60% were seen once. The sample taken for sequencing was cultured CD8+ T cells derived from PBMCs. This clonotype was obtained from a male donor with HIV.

As DNA, the CDR3 is TGTGCCAGCTCACCACAAAACACGGGAGAAGCTTTCTTT. Its protein is CASSPQNTGEAFF. The chain is built from TRBV18 and TRBJ1-1; no definite D call. Looked up from germline, CDR1 is KGHSH and CDR2 is LQKENI. The V end lost 1 base, the J end lost 8 bases, and 11 bases lay between the germline ends. The CDR3 has 13 amino acids.